What follows are 4 T cell receptor beta chains derived from one specimen sequenced in a study of beta chain features in type 1 diabetes. The sequenced template was cDNA made from the entire isolated RNA. Measured with immunoSEQ multiplex PCR; TCRdb has only the in-frame clones, and not every one. Of about 300,000 clones in the sample, roughly 8% are singletons; the top ten hold more than 0.9%. The specimen was central memory CD4+ T cells from blood. Receptors originate from a young woman in good health.

The table lists this clone with a few counts. CDR3: CASSQGGLAYEQYF. CDR3 DNA: TGTGCCAGCAGCCAAGGCGGGTTAGCCTACGAGCAGTACTTC. V and J are TRBV7-2 and TRBJ2-7, with D perhaps matching TRBD2 (5 bases). Trimming stripped 5 bases from V and 2 bases from J, with 13 bases between. The germline CDR1 and CDR2 sequences are SGHTA and FQGNSA. The CDR3 is 14 amino acids.

This clone was observed a few times. The gene calls are TRBV7-8 and TRBJ1-5, with 7 nucleotides matching TRBD1. Per germline, CDR1 SGHVS and CDR2 FQNEAQ. V shed 5 bases, J shed 2 bases, and the junction held 3 bases outside the gene matches. This CDR3 contains 14 residues. The CDR3 protein is CASSHDRGNQPQHF. CDR3 nucleotide sequence: TGTGCCAGCAGCCACGACAGGGGCAATCAGCCCCAGCATTTT.

This clone was seen a few times. For the CDR3, the DNA is TGTGCCAGCTCACCGCAGGGTAGCAATCAGCCCCAGCATTTT. Translation: CASSPQGSNQPQHF. The V call is TRBV18, the J call TRBJ1-5; D is perhaps TRBD1 (5 bases). The CDR3 spans 14 residues. The germline V and J ends were trimmed by 3 bases and 0 bases, with 6 bases remaining between them. Germline assignment: CDR1 KGHSH and CDR2 LQKENI.

This chain joins TRBV28 and TRBJ2-3, with D maybe TRBD2 (6 bases). The V end lost 6 bases, the J end lost 9 bases, and 25 bases lay between the germline ends. The CDR3 length is 16 residues. Per the germline V gene, CDR1 is MDHEN and CDR2 is SYDVKM. CDR3 residues: CASRTAGRVGDATQYF. The CDR3 DNA follows: TGTGCCAGCAGAACGGCGGGGCGGGTAGGGGACGCGACGCAGTATTTT.